This T cell receptor beta chain was observed in a study of cytomegalovirus exposure and HLA in healthy donors. CDR3 size: 17 residues. Germline loops: CDR1 SNHLY, CDR2 FYNNEI. The J segment lost 0 bases and the V segment lost 5 bases, leaving 11 bases of the junction unmatched. Primers: 60 Vbeta forward and 13 Jbeta reverse. The method was immunoSEQ multiplex PCR; TCRdb's version includes in-frame clones alone and lacks a portion of them. The sample has over 110,000 clones, 70% to 75% seen once. This clonotype was obtained from a woman aged 40 to 50 in good health and CMV-seronegative. The specimen sequenced was PBMCs. The rearrangement joins TRBV2 to TRBJ1-1; 8 bases are a match to TRBD1. The CDR3 spells CASSRRDRRLMNTEAFF. CDR3 nucleotides: TGTGCCAGCAGTCGGCGGGACAGGCGACTCATGAACACTGAAGCTTTCTTT.